These T cell receptor beta chains were read from a single sample in a study of shared clonotypes between healthy human individuals. The data were produced by immunoSEQ multiplex PCR, yet TCRdb's version contains in-frame clones alone and is incomplete. Of 490,000 or so clones listed, around 80% were seen once; the top ten hold roughly 12%. Sequencing was carried out using PBMCs. These receptor sequences come from a middle-aged woman in good health. Some clones in this sample may be carry-over from other donors' samples. CDR3s include the opening cysteine and the closing phenylalanine or tryptophan. Each record gives: J gene, V gene, D gene, clone size, CDR3 protein, CDR3 DNA. A D gene is named only where the DNA matches it firmly. Size values are once, few and many counts, or a class for expanded clones, and some rows have none.

j_call: TRBJ2-7
v_call: TRBV4-2
d_call: -
clone_size: -
cdr3_aa: CASSRDYYEQYF
cdr3_nt: TGTGCCAGCAGCCGCGACTACTACGAGCAGTACTTC

j_call: TRBJ2-5
v_call: TRBV5-1
d_call: -
clone_size: -
cdr3_aa: CASSSNTGHQETQYF
cdr3_nt: TGCGCCAGCAGCTCGAATACAGGGCACCAAGAGACCCAGTACTTC

j_call: TRBJ1-1
v_call: TRBV15
d_call: -
clone_size: -
cdr3_aa: CATSREFGTEAFF
cdr3_nt: TGTGCCACCAGCAGAGAGTTTGGCACTGAAGCTTTCTTT

j_call: TRBJ2-1
v_call: TRBV7-8
d_call: TRBD1
clone_size: -
cdr3_aa: CASSAQGMRDNEQFF
cdr3_nt: TGTGCCAGCAGCGCACAGGGGATGCGGGACAATGAGCAGTTCTTC

j_call: TRBJ2-1
v_call: TRBV4-1
d_call: -
clone_size: -
cdr3_aa: CASSQGQGLTKYNEQFF
cdr3_nt: TGCGCCAGCAGCCAAGGCCAGGGGCTAACCAAATACAATGAGCAGTTCTTC

j_call: TRBJ2-3
v_call: TRBV7-3
d_call: TRBD1
clone_size: -
cdr3_aa: CASSLGTGYTDTQYF
cdr3_nt: TGTGCCAGCAGCTTAGGGACAGGGTACACAGATACGCAGTATTTT

j_call: TRBJ1-1
v_call: TRBV28
d_call: -
clone_size: -
cdr3_aa: CASSDRGVWTEAFF
cdr3_nt: TGTGCCAGCAGTGATAGGGGAGTTTGGACTGAAGCTTTCTTT

j_call: TRBJ2-7
v_call: TRBV6-1
d_call: -
clone_size: many
cdr3_aa: CASSEGEERYEQYF
cdr3_nt: TGTGCCAGCAGTGAAGGTGAGGAACGCTACGAGCAGTACTTC

j_call: TRBJ1-1
v_call: TRBV15
d_call: -
clone_size: -
cdr3_aa: CATSRDGGNTEAFF
cdr3_nt: TGTGCCACCAGCAGAGACGGAGGGAACACTGAAGCTTTCTTT

j_call: TRBJ1-1
v_call: TRBV28
d_call: TRBD1
clone_size: medium-sized
cdr3_aa: CASSPGTGHSTEAFF
cdr3_nt: TGTGCCAGCAGCCCCGGGACAGGACACTCCACTGAAGCTTTCTTT

j_call: TRBJ2-7
v_call: TRBV28
d_call: -
clone_size: few
cdr3_aa: CASSPTGWDGYYEQYF
cdr3_nt: TGTGCCAGCAGCCCCACGGGGTGGGACGGGTACTACGAGCAGTACTTC

j_call: TRBJ2-2
v_call: TRBV30
d_call: TRBD1
clone_size: many
cdr3_aa: CAWRDRGRDTGELFF
cdr3_nt: TGTGCCTGGAGGGACAGGGGGCGCGACACCGGGGAGCTGTTTTTT

j_call: TRBJ1-3
v_call: TRBV28
d_call: -
clone_size: -
cdr3_aa: CASSSPGVSGNTIYF
cdr3_nt: TGTGCCAGCAGTTCCCCAGGGGTCTCTGGAAACACCATATATTTT

j_call: TRBJ2-2
v_call: TRBV9
d_call: TRBD2
clone_size: once
cdr3_aa: CASSVATPSGYTGELFF
cdr3_nt: TGTGCCAGCAGCGTAGCGACACCTAGCGGGTATACCGGGGAGCTGTTTTTT

j_call: TRBJ2-7
v_call: TRBV11-2
d_call: -
clone_size: -
cdr3_aa: CASSLFSYEQYF
cdr3_nt: TGTGCCAGCAGCTTGTTTTCCTACGAGCAGTACTTC

j_call: TRBJ2-2
v_call: TRBV7-2
d_call: -
clone_size: -
cdr3_aa: CASSLIRLVSTGELFF
cdr3_nt: TGTGCCAGCAGCTTGATCCGTCTAGTGAGCACCGGGGAGCTGTTTTTT

j_call: TRBJ1-2
v_call: TRBV4-2
d_call: TRBD1
clone_size: -
cdr3_aa: CASSQESTGAQNYGYTF
cdr3_nt: TGTGCCAGCAGCCAGGAATCTACAGGGGCTCAAAACTATGGCTACACCTTC

j_call: TRBJ1-2
v_call: TRBV30
d_call: -
clone_size: -
cdr3_aa: CAWDEGGYGYTF
cdr3_nt: TGTGCCTGGGATGAGGGGGGTTATGGCTACACCTTC

j_call: TRBJ1-1
v_call: TRBV29-1
d_call: -
clone_size: -
cdr3_aa: CSAEQSRVGAFF
cdr3_nt: TGCAGCGCGGAGCAATCCAGGGTTGGGGCTTTCTTT

j_call: TRBJ2-7
v_call: TRBV27
d_call: -
clone_size: once
cdr3_aa: CASSPFDRYPKGVQYF
cdr3_nt: TGTGCCAGCAGTCCGTTCGATAGGTACCCAAAGGGTGTGCAGTACTTC

j_call: TRBJ2-1
v_call: TRBV19
d_call: TRBD1
clone_size: -
cdr3_aa: CASSNQGASNEQFF
cdr3_nt: TGTGCCAGTAGTAACCAGGGGGCTTCGAATGAGCAGTTCTTC

j_call: TRBJ2-3
v_call: TRBV2
d_call: TRBD2
clone_size: -
cdr3_aa: CASNAGVQDTQYF
cdr3_nt: TGTGCCAGTAACGCGGGAGTCCAAGATACGCAGTATTTT

j_call: TRBJ2-7
v_call: TRBV4-1
d_call: TRBD2
clone_size: -
cdr3_aa: CASSQLPPSGSSYEQYF
cdr3_nt: TGCGCCAGCAGCCAGCTACCCCCTAGCGGTAGCTCCTACGAGCAGTACTTC

j_call: TRBJ2-1
v_call: TRBV18
d_call: TRBD2
clone_size: -
cdr3_aa: CASSPGTSGSFFNNEQFF
cdr3_nt: TGTGCCAGCTCACCAGGGACTAGCGGGAGTTTCTTCAACAATGAGCAGTTCTTC

j_call: TRBJ1-2
v_call: TRBV7-3
d_call: -
clone_size: -
cdr3_aa: CASSLGLGGYGYTF
cdr3_nt: TGTGCCAGCAGCTTAGGGCTGGGGGGCTATGGCTACACCTTC

j_call: TRBJ2-3
v_call: TRBV5-8
d_call: TRBD2
clone_size: -
cdr3_aa: CASSLAAGTSTDTQYF
cdr3_nt: TGTGCCAGCAGCTTGGCAGCGGGGACTAGCACAGATACGCAGTATTTT

j_call: TRBJ2-5
v_call: TRBV7-9
d_call: TRBD2
clone_size: -
cdr3_aa: CASSLAGRGQGLAAETQYF
cdr3_nt: TGTGCCAGCAGCTTAGCTGGCCGGGGCCAGGGACTAGCGGCTGAGACCCAGTACTTC

j_call: TRBJ2-2
v_call: TRBV4-2
d_call: -
clone_size: many
cdr3_aa: CASQPTGRGDYTGELFF
cdr3_nt: TGTGCCAGCCAACCAACCGGGAGAGGGGATTACACCGGGGAGCTGTTTTTT

j_call: TRBJ2-1
v_call: TRBV5-5
d_call: TRBD1
clone_size: few
cdr3_aa: CASSSPDRGHNEQFF
cdr3_nt: TGTGCCAGCAGCTCCCCGGACAGGGGGCACAATGAGCAGTTCTTC

j_call: TRBJ2-3
v_call: TRBV7-9
d_call: -
clone_size: -
cdr3_aa: CASSRSGGTDTQYF
cdr3_nt: TGTGCCAGCAGTCGTTCAGGGGGCACAGATACGCAGTATTTT

j_call: TRBJ2-5
v_call: TRBV7-8
d_call: -
clone_size: -
cdr3_aa: CASSLRLGHSGETQYF
cdr3_nt: TGTGCCAGCAGCCTCCGACTAGGTCATTCGGGGGAGACCCAGTACTTC

j_call: TRBJ2-7
v_call: TRBV7-8
d_call: TRBD2
clone_size: few
cdr3_aa: CASSPNPGTSLRYEQYF
cdr3_nt: TGTGCCAGCAGCCCTAACCCGGGGACTAGCCTACGGTACGAGCAGTACTTC

j_call: TRBJ1-1
v_call: TRBV5-1
d_call: -
clone_size: -
cdr3_aa: CASSLDGDSPEAFF
cdr3_nt: TGCGCCAGCAGCTTGGATGGAGATTCACCTGAAGCTTTCTTT

j_call: TRBJ2-7
v_call: TRBV6-6
d_call: -
clone_size: -
cdr3_aa: CATREWGAQNEQYF
cdr3_nt: TGTGCCACCCGGGAATGGGGTGCCCAGAACGAGCAGTACTTC

j_call: TRBJ2-1
v_call: TRBV9
d_call: -
clone_size: -
cdr3_aa: CASSVVSDIYNEQFF
cdr3_nt: TGTGCCAGCAGCGTAGTGTCGGACATTTACAATGAGCAGTTCTTC

j_call: TRBJ2-5
v_call: TRBV27
d_call: -
clone_size: -
cdr3_aa: CASSLSYSFQETQYF
cdr3_nt: TGTGCCAGCAGTTTATCTTACAGTTTCCAAGAGACCCAGTACTTC

j_call: TRBJ2-3
v_call: TRBV4-2
d_call: -
clone_size: -
cdr3_aa: CASSQDLYSDTQYF
cdr3_nt: TGTGCCAGCAGCCAAGATTTGTATTCAGATACGCAGTATTTT

j_call: TRBJ2-7
v_call: TRBV7-9
d_call: TRBD1
clone_size: -
cdr3_aa: CASSLRQGRAYEQYF
cdr3_nt: TGTGCCAGCAGCCTCCGACAGGGAAGGGCTTACGAGCAGTACTTC

j_call: TRBJ2-5
v_call: TRBV5-1
d_call: TRBD1
clone_size: -
cdr3_aa: CASSLMPGGQETQYF
cdr3_nt: TGCGCCAGCAGCTTAATGCCAGGGGGCCAAGAGACCCAGTACTTC

j_call: TRBJ2-7
v_call: TRBV11-2
d_call: -
clone_size: -
cdr3_aa: CASSSPNIQGLDF
cdr3_nt: TGTGCCAGCAGCTCCCCAAATATACAGGGTTTGGACTTC

j_call: TRBJ2-7
v_call: TRBV6-1
d_call: -
clone_size: -
cdr3_aa: CASSERGRVYEQYF
cdr3_nt: TGTGCCAGCAGTGAGAGGGGGAGGGTCTACGAGCAGTACTTC

j_call: TRBJ1-4
v_call: TRBV30
d_call: TRBD1
clone_size: -
cdr3_aa: CASGQGDEKLFF
cdr3_nt: TGTGCCTCGGGACAGGGAGATGAAAAACTGTTTTTT

j_call: TRBJ2-2
v_call: TRBV29-1
d_call: TRBD2
clone_size: -
cdr3_aa: CSVGSRTSAGELFF
cdr3_nt: TGCAGCGTTGGATCCCGGACTAGTGCCGGGGAGCTGTTTTTT